Listed below are T cell receptor beta chains from one sample, sequenced in a study of blood T cell repertoires in COVID-19. Sequenced by immunoSEQ multiplex PCR; TCRdb stores in-frame clones only, minus some. The repertoire includes roughly 170,000 clones, about 80% of them detected once, and under 8.5% sits in the top ten. Material: peripheral blood. The origin of the receptors is a human donor in a cohort sampled during active COVID-19. Both conserved end residues are part of each CDR3. Each record gives: D gene, clone size, J gene, V gene, CDR3 length, CDR3 DNA, CDR3 protein. The D gene is left open where the match is weak. For some rows the clone size is stated as once, few or many, or as a class when expanded; others skip it.

>NA|NA|TRBJ1-1|TRBV5-6|12
TGTGCCAGCAGCTTGGGCAGTACTGAAGCTTTCTTT
CASSLGSTEAFF
>TRBD2|few|TRBJ2-2|TRBV5-4|16
TGTGCCAGCAGCAGATCTAGCGGGGCGAACACCGGGGAGCTGTTTTTT
CASSRSSGANTGELFF
>NA|once|TRBJ2-5|TRBV6-5|13
TGTGCCAGCAGGGGACAAAACCAAGAGACCCAGTACTTC
CASRGQNQETQYF
>NA|NA|TRBJ2-7|TRBV11-3|14
TGTGCCAGCAGCTTACCCGACAGGCCCTACGAGCAGTACTTC
CASSLPDRPYEQYF
>NA|NA|TRBJ2-5|TRBV6-6|10
TGTGCCAGCAGCAAAGAGACCCAGTACTTC
CASSKETQYF
>NA|NA|TRBJ1-4|TRBV6-5|16
TGTGCCAGCAGTTTACAGGGAAGGTTAGCTAATGAAAAACTGTTTTTT
CASSLQGRLANEKLFF
>NA|NA|TRBJ1-5|TRBV12-3/TRBV12-4|12
TGTGCCAGCAGCCTCCTCTCGGAGCCCCAGCATTTT
CASSLLSEPQHF
>TRBD2|NA|TRBJ2-7|TRBV27|16
TGTGCCAGCAGTCAAACAGCGGGGGACCTCTCCTACGAGCAGTACTTC
CASSQTAGDLSYEQYF
>NA|NA|TRBJ2-7|TRBV4-2|15
TGTGCCAGCAGCCAAGTTAAGGGGGGGATCTACGAGCAGTACTTC
CASSQVKGGIYEQYF
>NA|once|TRBJ1-4|TRBV9|14
TGTGCCAGCAGCGTAGGGGCAGGGGTTGGAAAACTGTTTTTT
CASSVGAGVGKLFF
>TRBD1|NA|TRBJ1-2|TRBV5-8|15
TGTGCCAGCAGCGCGGGACAGGGGGTGATCTATGGCTACACCTTC
CASSAGQGVIYGYTF
>TRBD1|NA|TRBJ1-4|TRBV7-8|16
TGTGCCAGCAGCTTAGCGCCCCAGGGGGCATTTGAAAAACTGTTTTTT
CASSLAPQGAFEKLFF
>NA|NA|TRBJ2-6|TRBV6-2/TRBV6-3|15
TGTGCCAGCAGTCATCAGGGAACTGGGGCCAACGTCCTGACTTTC
CASSHQGTGANVLTF
>TRBD2|NA|TRBJ2-3|TRBV2|15
TGTGCCAGCAGAGTCCTAGCGGGGCCCACAGATACGCAGTATTTT
CASRVLAGPTDTQYF
>NA|once|TRBJ2-5|TRBV3-1/TRBV3-2|15
TGTGCCAGCAGCCAAGATCACAGCTATCAAGAGACCCAGTACTTC
CASSQDHSYQETQYF
>TRBD2|NA|TRBJ2-7|TRBV2|15
TGTGCCAGCAGTGATTGGACTAGCGGGACCTACGAGCAGTACTTC
CASSDWTSGTYEQYF
>TRBD1|NA|TRBJ1-1|TRBV19|14
TGTGCCAGTAGCCGGGACAGGAGGTACACTGAAGCTTTCTTT
CASSRDRRYTEAFF
>TRBD2|NA|TRBJ2-1|TRBV7-2|15
TGTGCCAGCAGCTTTAGCGGGGCACCCTACAATGAGCAGTTCTTC
CASSFSGAPYNEQFF
>NA|NA|TRBJ2-1|TRBV5-1|14
TGCGCCAGCCGACCCGGGGGGCCGGGGAATGAGCAGTTCTTC
CASRPGGPGNEQFF
>NA|few|TRBJ2-7|TRBV11-2|12
TGTGCCAGCAGCTTACTCGAGTACGAGCAGTACTTC
CASSLLEYEQYF
>NA|NA|TRBJ1-1|TRBV15|15
TGTGCCACAACCGGGACACTAAGTTCAAACACTGAAGCTTTCTTT
CATTGTLSSNTEAFF
>NA|NA|TRBJ1-1|TRBV12-3/TRBV12-4|12
TGTGCCAGCAGGACACTCCGGGGGGAAGCTTTCTTT
CASRTLRGEAFF
>TRBD1|once|TRBJ2-7|TRBV5-6|13
TGTGCCAGCAGCTTCGGGACAGACTACGAGCAGTACTTC
CASSFGTDYEQYF
>TRBD1|NA|TRBJ1-2|TRBV6-1|16
TGTGCCAGCAGTGAAGTCACAGGGGGCTCCTACTATGGCTACACCTTC
CASSEVTGGSYYGYTF
>NA|few|TRBJ1-1|TRBV7-3|14
TGTGCCAGCAGCTTAACGAGAACGAACACTGAAGCTTTCTTT
CASSLTRTNTEAFF
>NA|NA|TRBJ1-6|TRBV25-1|14
TGTGCCAGCACAACAGGGTACCATAATTCACCCCTCCACTTT
CASTTGYHNSPLHF
>TRBD2|once|TRBJ2-5|TRBV10-3|16
TGTGCCATCAGCCAGATTGCGGGGGGGCGGCAGGAGACCCAGTACTTC
CAISQIAGGRQETQYF
>TRBD1|NA|TRBJ1-1|TRBV10-3|12
TGTGCCATCATGGGGACAGGGGGGGTGGCTTTCTTT
CAIMGTGGVAFF
>NA|few|TRBJ1-1|TRBV2|14
TGTGCCAGCACCTTGAAGTGGAGTAACACTGAAGCTTTCTTT
CASTLKWSNTEAFF
>NA|NA|TRBJ2-3|TRBV3-1/TRBV3-2|13
TGTGCCAGCAGCCGACAAGTTGGAGATACGCAGTATTTT
CASSRQVGDTQYF
>NA|NA|TRBJ2-1|TRBV20-1|11
TGCAGTGGAAAGAAGACTAATGAGCAGTTCTTC
CSGKKTNEQFF
>NA|NA|TRBJ1-2|TRBV14|17
TGTGCCAGCAGCCAGAGAGGGTTGAGGGAGATTAACTATGGCTACACCTTC
CASSQRGLREINYGYTF
>NA|few|TRBJ1-4|TRBV9|14
TGTGCCAGCAGCGAGGACAGCCTTAATGAAAAACTGTTTTTT
CASSEDSLNEKLFF
>TRBD2|NA|TRBJ2-5|TRBV3-1/TRBV3-2|17
TGTGCCAGCAGCCAAGAGTTGGGGACGGGGGGCCAAGAGACCCAGTACTTC
CASSQELGTGGQETQYF
>NA|NA|TRBJ1-6|TRBV19|14
TGTGCCACGACCGTGACAGTACTTGATTCACCCCTCCACTTT
CATTVTVLDSPLHF
>NA|NA|TRBJ2-1|TRBV6-5|15
TGTGCCAGCCACTTCAGGGGAGGGGGGGCCGCTGAGCAGTTCTTC
CASHFRGGGAAEQFF
>NA|NA|TRBJ1-1|TRBV13|16
TGTGCCAGCAGCTTAGGCCGGGCAAGGAGGCCCACTGAAGCTTTCTTT
CASSLGRARRPTEAFF
>NA|NA|TRBJ1-1|TRBV2|20
TGTGCCAGCAGGCTGGGCGGGAAGACGTGGCGGTTGAAAATGAACACTGAAGCTTTCTTT
CASRLGGKTWRLKMNTEAFF
>NA|NA|TRBJ1-5|TRBV7-2|14
TGTGCCAGCAGCTTAGGTGGGGCTCCTCAGCCCCAGCATTTT
CASSLGGAPQPQHF
>TRBD2|NA|TRBJ2-1|TRBV9|17
TGTGCCAGCAGCGTGGCTCTTGGCGGGGGGGCCCACAATGAGCAGTTCTTC
CASSVALGGGAHNEQFF
>NA|NA|TRBJ1-2|TRBV30|14
TGTGCCTGGAGTGCTGAGGAAGGCCTTTATGGCTACACCTTC
CAWSAEEGLYGYTF
>TRBD1|NA|TRBJ1-1|TRBV15|16
TGTGCCACCAGCAGGAGTATGGGACAGGGGAACACTGAAGCTTTCTTT
CATSRSMGQGNTEAFF
>NA|NA|TRBJ1-1|TRBV5-1|13
TGCGCCAGCAGCTTCCGACAGAACACTGAAGCTTTCTTT
CASSFRQNTEAFF
>NA|few|TRBJ2-1|TRBV19|14
TGTGCCAGTAGCCGAGACGGGGCCTACAATGAGCAGTTCTTC
CASSRDGAYNEQFF
>NA|few|TRBJ2-7|TRBV3-1/TRBV3-2|14
TGTGCCAGCAGCCAAGATCGGGGGTCCTACGAGCAGTACTTC
CASSQDRGSYEQYF
>TRBD2|NA|TRBJ2-5|TRBV12-3/TRBV12-4|13
TGTGCCAGCAGTTTAGGACTAGCAGAGACCCAGTACTTC
CASSLGLAETQYF
>NA|NA|TRBJ1-2|TRBV7-8|15
TGTGCCAGCAGCTTATTTGTTCGGGGTTCGGAAGGCTACACCTTC
CASSLFVRGSEGYTF
>NA|once|TRBJ2-5|TRBV7-2|14
TGTGCCAGCAGCTTAAGCGTGGGGAGGGAGACCCAGTACTTC
CASSLSVGRETQYF
>NA|NA|TRBJ2-5|TRBV6-1|17
TGTGCCAGCAGTGATCCACGACGGGGGTTACCCCAAGAGACCCAGTACTTC
CASSDPRRGLPQETQYF
>TRBD2|few|TRBJ2-7|TRBV27|18
TGTGCCAGCAGTTTAAAGCAGACTAGCGGGGCCTTAGCCTACGAGCAGTACTTC
CASSLKQTSGALAYEQYF
>NA|few|TRBJ1-1|TRBV19|14
TGTGCCAGTAGTTTGACGGAGGGGAACACTGAAGCTTTCTTT
CASSLTEGNTEAFF
>NA|NA|TRBJ2-7|TRBV5-1|14
TGCGCCAGCAGCTTGGAAAGGAGGTCCTACGAGCAGTACTTC
CASSLERRSYEQYF
>TRBD1|NA|TRBJ1-6|TRBV27|17
TGTGCCAGCAGTCCCCGGACAGGGATCGTTTATAATTCACCCCTCCACTTT
CASSPRTGIVYNSPLHF
>NA|NA|TRBJ2-3|TRBV21-1|16
TGTGCCAGCAGCAAAACAAAGTCAGGGAGCACAGATACGCAGTATTTT
CASSKTKSGSTDTQYF
>NA|few|TRBJ1-2|TRBV7-8|17
TGTGCCAGCAGCCCGGTTTTGAGGGCGCGCAGTGGCTATGGCTACACCTTC
CASSPVLRARSGYGYTF
>TRBD1|NA|TRBJ1-2|TRBV6-5|15
TGTGCCAGCAGCTCACCCAGGGGGCGAGACTATGGCTACACCTTC
CASSSPRGRDYGYTF
>TRBD2|NA|TRBJ2-1|TRBV7-9|14
TGTGCCAGCAGCCCCCGACTAGCGGGGGTAGGGCAGTTCTTC
CASSPRLAGVGQFF